These 28 T cell receptor beta chains were sequenced from one sample in a study of blood T cell repertoires in COVID-19. Data came from immunoSEQ multiplex PCR; TCRdb stores just in-frame clones and leaves some out. The table includes fewer than 100,000 clones, over 75% detected once. Sequences were obtained from peripheral blood. These receptors came from a woman older than 75 with acute or convalescent COVID-19.

The J gene is TRBJ1-1, the V gene TRBV19, with D possibly TRBD1 on 5 matching bases. The CDR3 consists of 15 residues. The V and J ends lost 7 bases and 4 bases respectively, with 19 bases between them. The V gene's germline CDR1 is LNHDA and CDR2 SQIVND (reference sequence). CDR3 residues: CASTRPKGRGTEAFF. CDR3 nucleotides: TGTGCCAGTACCAGGCCAAAGGGGAGGGGCACTGAAGCTTTCTTT.

The chain has TRBV11-2 and TRBJ2-3; D may be TRBD2 (6 bases). CDR1 and CDR2 from the germline V gene are SGHAT and FQNNGV. Trimming removed 0 bases at V and 4 bases at J, with 11 bases between. The CDR3 is made up of 15 amino acids. In DNA, the CDR3 is TGTGCCAGCAGCTTAGATCCGGCTAGCGCAGATACGCAGTATTTT. It is translated as CASSLDPASADTQYF.

J is TRBJ2-1 and V is TRBV19; D is unclear. The germline CDR1 and CDR2 sequences are LNHDA and SQIVND (reference sequence). V lost 3 bases to trimming and J lost 4 bases, with 13 bases between them. The CDR3 runs to 15 residues. The CDR3 region is CASSIKVSRYNEQFF. In nucleotides, the CDR3 is TGTGCCAGTAGTATTAAGGTCTCGCGGTACAATGAGCAGTTCTTC.

This clone was seen only once. This sequence joins TRBV6-1 and TRBJ1-5; D is unresolved. CDR1 and CDR2 (germline): MNHNS, SASEGT. The CDR3 covers 15 residues. With 1 base removed from V and 0 bases from J, the gap between germline ends came to 7 bases. The DNA for the CDR3 is TGTGCCAGCAGTGAAGGTACGGTTAGCAATCAGCCCCAGCATTTT. As protein: CASSEGTVSNQPQHF.

V gene TRBV24-1 combines with J gene TRBJ2-5; 7 bases align to TRBD2. Germline V gene lookup returns CDR1 KGHDR and CDR2 SFDVKD. There are 14 residues in the CDR3. After removal of 3 bases from V and 5 bases from J, the junction contained 5 bases not matched to a gene. The CDR3 region is CATSDRREGETQYF. CDR3 sequence (DNA): TGTGCCACCAGTGATAGGAGGGAGGGGGAGACCCAGTACTTC.

The gene calls are TRBV2 and TRBJ2-7, with D possibly being TRBD1 (6 bases). CDR3 size: 15 residues. Germline V gene data show CDR1 as SNHLY and CDR2 as FYNNEI. Trimming left V 9 bases short and J 2 bases short, with 20 bases between. The CDR3 loop reads CASEIGQPDPYEQYF. The CDR3 nucleotides read TGTGCCAGTGAAATCGGACAGCCGGACCCCTACGAGCAGTACTTC.

This clone was detected only a few times. The chain is built from TRBV5-1 and TRBJ2-4; the match to TRBD2 covers 7 bases. V shed 0 bases, J shed 10 bases, and the junction held 10 bases outside the gene matches. The CDR3 loop spans 15 amino acids. Germline CDR1 is SGHRS and CDR2 is YFSETQ. CDR3 sequence (DNA): TGCGCCAGCAGCTTGGACGGTCGGGAGGTTGGGATTCAGTACTTC. Its translation is CASSLDGREVGIQYF.

The rearrangement uses TRBV7-2 and TRBJ2-5, with TRBD2 matching 11 bases. Trimming cost V 2 bases and J 4 bases; bases outside gene matches: 3. CDR3 length equals 15 residues. The germline V gene has CDR1 SGHTA and CDR2 FQGNSA. The CDR3 coding sequence is TGTGCCAGCAGCTTATTAGCGGGGGGGCGAGAGACCCAGTACTTC. Translated: CASSLLAGGRETQYF. Filled out from reference TRBV7-2 and TRBJ2-5, the complete variable domain reads GAGVSQSPSNKVTEKGKDVELRCDPISGHTALYWYRQSLGQGLEFLIYFQGNSAPDKSGLPSDRFSAERTGGSVSTLTIQRTQQEDSAVYLCASSLLAGGRETQYFGPGTRLLVL.

The chain joins TRBV5-4 to TRBJ2-7; TRBD2 matches 10 bases. There are 15 residues in the CDR3. V was clipped by 0 bases and J by 2 bases; unmatched bases: 2. The germline CDR1 and CDR2 sequences are SGHNT and YYREEE (reference sequence). Written as DNA, the CDR3 is TGTGCCAGCAGCTTGGGGACTAGCGGAGCCTACGAGCAGTACTTC. Protein: CASSLGTSGAYEQYF. Combining the CDR3 with reference TRBV5-4 and TRBJ2-7 gives the whole variable domain ETGVTQSPTHLIKTRGQQVTLRCSSQSGHNTVSWYQQALGQGPQFIFQYYREEENGRGNFPPRFSGLQFPNYSSELNVNALELDDSALYLCASSLGTSGAYEQYFGPGTRLTVT.

This sequence joins TRBV6-5 and TRBJ2-1; 9 positions agree with TRBD2. J lost 7 bases, V lost 11 bases, and 9 bases had no gene match. The CDR3 has 13 amino acids. Per the germline V gene, CDR1 is MNHEY and CDR2 is SVGAGI. This CDR3 is CAAAGGTRNEQFF. In DNA, the CDR3 is TGTGCCGCGGCGGGAGGGACCAGGAATGAGCAGTTCTTC.

This chain uses TRBV4-1 with TRBJ1-1, with 9 nucleotides matching TRBD1. The CDR3 length is 13 residues. V was clipped by 8 bases and J by 3 bases; unmatched bases: 4. Germline CDR1 is MGHRA and CDR2 is YSYEKL. CDR3 protein: CASGRDRDTEAFF. The CDR3 DNA sequence: TGCGCCAGCGGCCGGGACAGGGACACTGAAGCTTTCTTT.

The CDR3 region is CASSQTGTGAAPGYGYTF. For the CDR3, the DNA is TGCGCCAGCAGCCAGACCGGGACAGGGGCGGCCCCGGGCTATGGCTACACCTTC. J is TRBJ1-2 and V is TRBV4-1; TRBD1 agrees at 10 bases. The CDR3 loop spans 18 amino acids. The junction had 14 bases not matched to a gene; V was cut back by 3 bases and J by 4 bases. Germline V gives CDR1 MGHRA, CDR2 YSYEKL.

This clone has a single count. The chain couples TRBV5-6 to TRBJ2-7; 8 bases align to TRBD1. The ends lost 0 bases at V and 3 bases at J; junction bases unmatched: 2. The CDR3 contains 14 residues. Germline V lookup: CDR1 SGHDT, CDR2 YYEEEE. The CDR3 sequence is CASSLGQGLYEQYF. CDR3 sequence (DNA): TGTGCCAGCAGCTTGGGACAGGGGCTCTACGAGCAGTACTTC.

The J gene is TRBJ2-3, the V gene TRBV9; no firm D call. V lost 4 bases and J 6 bases, leaving 12 bases between the germline ends. Germline CDR1 is SGDLS and CDR2 is YYNGEE. This CDR3 has 13 residues. For the CDR3, the DNA is TGTGCCAGCAGCCCCCTCTTGGCCGATACGCAGTATTTT. It encodes CASSPLLADTQYF.

The chain couples TRBV4-1 to TRBJ1-5, with D perhaps matching TRBD1 (6 bases). V dropped 4 bases and J dropped 3 bases, with 13 bases sitting between them. The CDR3 totals 15 residues. Per the germline V gene, CDR1 is MGHRA and CDR2 is YSYEKL. CDR3 coding DNA: TGCGCCAGCAGCCTAGGAAGGACAGCCAATCAGCCCCAGCATTTT. Translating gives CASSLGRTANQPQHF.

The chain uses TRBV4-2 and TRBJ2-7, with 12 nucleotides matching TRBD2. Germline loops: CDR1 LGHNA, CDR2 YNFKEQ. There are 16 residues in the CDR3. J lost 6 bases, V lost 0 bases, and 6 bases had no gene match. CDR3: CASSQDWLGLAGEQYF. DNA for the CDR3: TGTGCCAGCAGCCAAGATTGGTTGGGACTAGCGGGCGAGCAGTACTTC.

This chain connects TRBV7-2 to TRBJ2-1; maybe TRBD1 (5 bases). The CDR3 extends over 16 amino acids. Trimming pared 1 base from V and 1 base from J, leaving 11 bases between. Germline CDR1 SGHTA, CDR2 FQGNSA. The CDR3 bases are TGTGCCAGCAGCTTAGAAGGTGGGGCGTCCTACAATGAGCAGTTCTTC. This gives the protein CASSLEGGASYNEQFF. The whole variable domain, remainder taken from reference TRBV7-2 and TRBJ2-1, is GAGVSQSPSNKVTEKGKDVELRCDPISGHTALYWYRQSLGQGLEFLIYFQGNSAPDKSGLPSDRFSAERTGGSVSTLTIQRTQQEDSAVYLCASSLEGGASYNEQFFGPGTRLTVL.

The chain links TRBV11-2 to TRBJ2-7; no clear D. V lost 5 bases, J lost 6 bases, and 14 bases lay in between. CDR1 and CDR2 from the germline V gene are SGHAT and FQNNGV. There are 13 residues in the CDR3. CDR3 protein: CASSPRGSFEQYF. The DNA of the CDR3 is TGTGCCAGCAGCCCCCGTGGTAGCTTCGAGCAGTACTTC.

Regarding this clone: One end of the junction fails to match germline, which may point to a read error. The chain combines TRBV4-2 with TRBJ2-5, with TRBD2 matching 13 bases. There are 16 residues in the CDR3. CDR1 and CDR2 (germline): LGHNA, YNFKEQ. The CDR3 sequence is CASSRDPGLAGEAQYF. For the CDR3, the DNA is TGTGCCAGCAGCCGAGACCCAGGACTAGCGGGAGAGGCCCAGTACTTC.

The J gene is TRBJ2-5, the V gene TRBV5-8, with 7 nucleotides matching TRBD2. J was trimmed by 5 bases and V by 3 bases; bases with no gene match: 10. The CDR3 consists of 15 residues. Germline V CDR1 and CDR2: SGHTS, YDEGEE. CDR3 DNA: TGTGCCAGCAGCTCAGGCGGGCTAGCGGTTGAGACCCAGTACTTC. It specifies CASSSGGLAVETQYF.

Written as DNA, the CDR3 is TGTGCCAGCAGTTCACCAGGGGGGCAGGGGACCGGGGAGCTGTTTTTT. This translates into CASSSPGGQGTGELFF. V usage is TRBV6-5 and J usage is TRBJ2-2, with D maybe TRBD1 (7 bases). CDR1 MNHEY and CDR2 SVGAGI come from the germline V gene. The CDR3 covers 16 residues. The V and J ends lost 4 bases and 5 bases respectively, with 17 bases between them.

This clone turned up a few times. This chain uses TRBV7-9 with TRBJ2-7; TRBD1 aligns across 8 bases. The CDR3 is made up of 12 amino acids. The junction had 3 bases not matched to a gene; V was cut back by 5 bases and J by 6 bases. Germline loops: CDR1 SEHNR, CDR2 FQNEAQ (reference sequence). This CDR3 reads CASSTTGAEQYF. CDR3 DNA: TGTGCCAGCAGCACGACAGGGGCCGAGCAGTACTTC. Looking up the rest from reference TRBV7-9 and TRBJ2-7 gives the full variable domain: DTGVSQNPRHKITKRGQNVTFRCDPISEHNRLYWYRQTLGQGPEFLTYFQNEAQLEKSRLLSDRFSAERPKGSFSTLEIQRTEQGDSAMYLCASSTTGAEQYFGPGTRLTVT.

The CDR3 DNA reads as TGTGCCAGCAGCTTCGGGGGGGGAGTAGAGACCCAGTACTTC. Its translation is CASSFGGGVETQYF. The chain recombines TRBV7-2 with TRBJ2-5; TRBD2 aligns across 8 bases. Trimming removed 3 bases from V and 4 bases from J; junction bases left unmatched: 4. In germline, CDR1 is SGHTA, CDR2 FQGNSA. The CDR3 runs 14 residues. Based on the CDR3 plus reference TRBV7-2 and TRBJ2-5, the full variable domain is GAGVSQSPSNKVTEKGKDVELRCDPISGHTALYWYRQSLGQGLEFLIYFQGNSAPDKSGLPSDRFSAERTGGSVSTLTIQRTQQEDSAVYLCASSFGGGVETQYFGPGTRLLVL.

This clone was counted only a few times. This chain links TRBV6-6 with TRBJ1-2; D not certain. The germline gives CDR1 MNHNY, CDR2 SVGAGI (reference sequence). CDR3 size: 11 residues. Trimming removed 2 bases from V and 9 bases from J, with 7 bases in between. CDR3 sequence: CASSYRGSYTF. The CDR3 coding sequence is TGTGCCAGCAGTTACCGCGGGAGCTACACCTTC.

V is TRBV21-1 and J is TRBJ1-1; the table's D call of TRBD1 was not tested on the DNA. TRBV21-1 is shown as a pseudogene. CDR3 length: 14 amino acids. DNA for the CDR3: TGTGCCAGCAGCGAACAGGTTCCGAACACTGAAGCTTTCTTT. It encodes CASSEQVPNTEAFF.

The J gene is TRBJ2-3, the V gene TRBV5-1; a possible D gene is TRBD1 (6 bases). Germline assignment: CDR1 SGHRS and CDR2 YFSETQ. CDR3 length: 14 amino acids. Trimming removed 4 bases at V and 0 bases at J, with 9 bases between. This CDR3 is CASSKDSSTDTQYF. The CDR3 DNA follows: TGCGCCAGCAGCAAGGACAGCAGCACAGATACGCAGTATTTT.

The chain carries TRBV5-1 and TRBJ1-1; 10 positions agree with TRBD1. There are 14 residues in the CDR3. Germline-derived CDR1 and CDR2 are SGHRS and YFSETQ. With V trimmed by 5 bases and J by 11 bases, 12 bases remained unmatched. CDR3 protein: CASRINRDRGEAFF. CDR3 nucleotides: TGCGCCAGCAGAATTAACCGGGACAGGGGAGAGGCTTTCTTT.

This chain uses TRBV2 with TRBJ2-4; D possibly corresponds to TRBD2 (6 bases). The CDR3 spans 14 residues. Germline CDR1 SNHLY, CDR2 FYNNEI. Trimming pared 4 bases from V and 1 base from J, leaving 8 bases between. CDR3 region: CASSGGTAKNIQYF. DNA for the CDR3: TGTGCCAGCAGTGGCGGGACGGCCAAAAACATTCAGTACTTC.